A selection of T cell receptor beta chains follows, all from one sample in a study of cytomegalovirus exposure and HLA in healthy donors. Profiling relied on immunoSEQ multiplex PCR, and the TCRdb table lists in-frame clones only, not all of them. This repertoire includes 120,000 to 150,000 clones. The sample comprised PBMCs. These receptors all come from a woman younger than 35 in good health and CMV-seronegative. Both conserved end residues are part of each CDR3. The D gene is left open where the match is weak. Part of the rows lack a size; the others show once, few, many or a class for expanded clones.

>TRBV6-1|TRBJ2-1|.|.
CASSGSTSPINEQFF
TGTGCCAGCAGTGGGAGTACTAGTCCGATCAATGAGCAGTTCTTC
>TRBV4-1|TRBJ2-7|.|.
CASSQGLGLQYEQYF
TGCGCCAGCAGCCAAGGTCTGGGACTCCAATACGAGCAGTACTTC
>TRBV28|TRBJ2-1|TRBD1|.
CASSFGTGLYNEQFF
TGTGCCAGCAGTTTCGGGACAGGCTTATACAATGAGCAGTTCTTC
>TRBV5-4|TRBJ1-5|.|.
CASSLGGQTNQPQHF
TGTGCCAGCAGCCTGGGGGGGCAAACCAATCAGCCCCAGCATTTT
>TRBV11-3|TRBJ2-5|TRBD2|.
CASSLGSGSETQYF
TGTGCCAGCAGCTTAGGAAGCGGGAGTGAGACCCAGTACTTC
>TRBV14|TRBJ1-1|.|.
CASSLTRAEAFF
TGTGCCAGCAGCCTAACTCGGGCTGAAGCTTTCTTT
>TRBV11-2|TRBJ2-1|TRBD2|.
CASSSSGRGVGEQFF
TGTGCCAGCAGCTCTAGCGGGAGAGGGGTGGGTGAGCAGTTCTTC
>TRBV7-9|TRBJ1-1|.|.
CASSLQGRNTEAFF
TGTGCCAGCAGCTTACAGGGAAGGAACACTGAAGCTTTCTTT
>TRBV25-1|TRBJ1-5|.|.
CASNRSNQPQHF
TGTGCCAGCAACAGGAGCAATCAGCCCCAGCATTTT
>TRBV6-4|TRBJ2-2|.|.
CASSRENTGELFF
TGTGCCAGCAGCAGGGAGAACACCGGGGAGCTGTTTTTT
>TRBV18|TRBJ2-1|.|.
CASSMGLHNEQFF
TGTGCCAGCTCGATGGGGCTCCACAATGAGCAGTTCTTC
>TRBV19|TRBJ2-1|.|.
CASSAQGGGRISNEQFF
TGTGCCAGTAGTGCTCAGGGAGGGGGTCGAATATCCAATGAGCAGTTCTTC
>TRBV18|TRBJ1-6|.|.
CASSRGAGENSPLHF
TGTGCCAGCTCACGGGGAGCGGGGGAGAATTCACCCCTCCACTTT
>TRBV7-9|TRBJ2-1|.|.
CASSFIDILPYNEQFF
TGTGCCAGCAGCTTCATAGACATTTTACCTTACAATGAGCAGTTCTTC
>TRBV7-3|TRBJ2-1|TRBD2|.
CASSSSGLAGGLSYNEQFF
TGTGCCAGCAGCTCCTCGGGACTAGCGGGAGGACTCTCCTACAATGAGCAGTTCTTC
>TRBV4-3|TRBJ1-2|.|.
CASSQDFGVGYTF
TGCGCCAGCAGCCAAGATTTCGGGGTTGGCTACACCTTC
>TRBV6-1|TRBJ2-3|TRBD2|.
CASSEASGSGVDTQYF
TGTGCCAGCAGTGAGGCTAGCGGGAGTGGAGTAGATACGCAGTATTTT
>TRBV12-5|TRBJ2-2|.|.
CASGRGAGELFF
TGTGCTAGTGGAAGAGGCGCCGGGGAGCTGTTTTTT
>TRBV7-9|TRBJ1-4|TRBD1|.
CASSSGTANEKLFF
TGTGCCAGCAGTTCCGGGACAGCAAATGAAAAACTGTTTTTT
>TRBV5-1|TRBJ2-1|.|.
CASSLRPSSYNEQFF
TGCGCCAGCAGCCTGAGGCCAAGCTCCTACAATGAGCAGTTCTTC
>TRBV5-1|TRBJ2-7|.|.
CASSLDYEQYF
TGCGCCAGCAGCTTGGACTACGAGCAGTACTTC
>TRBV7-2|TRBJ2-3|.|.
CASSPTSISDTQYF
TGTGCCAGCAGCCCCACTAGCATCTCAGATACGCAGTATTTT
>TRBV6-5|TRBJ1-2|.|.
CASSGLMNYGYTF
TGTGCCAGCAGTGGGCTAATGAACTATGGCTACACCTTC
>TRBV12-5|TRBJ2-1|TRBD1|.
CASGLGQGRDEQFF
TGTGCTAGTGGTTTGGGACAGGGTAGAGATGAGCAGTTCTTC
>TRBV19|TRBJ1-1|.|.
CASSISTGFMNTEAFF
TGTGCCAGTAGCATATCAACGGGGTTCATGAACACTGAAGCTTTCTTT
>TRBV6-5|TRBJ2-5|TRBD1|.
CASSYSRDRQETQYF
TGTGCCAGCAGTTACTCCCGGGACAGACAAGAGACCCAGTACTTC
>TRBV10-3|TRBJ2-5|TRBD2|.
CAISESLGRALKETQYF
TGTGCCATCAGTGAGTCTCTCGGGAGGGCCCTTAAAGAGACCCAGTACTTC
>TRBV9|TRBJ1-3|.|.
CASSVEAFDSGNTIYF
TGTGCCAGCAGCGTAGAAGCCTTTGACTCTGGAAACACCATATATTTT
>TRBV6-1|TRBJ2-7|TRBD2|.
CASSETLTGTTLKEQYF
TGTGCCAGCAGTGAAACCTTGACCGGGACTACCTTGAAGGAGCAGTACTTC
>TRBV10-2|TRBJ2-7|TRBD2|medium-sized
CASGSGSEQYF
TGCGCCAGCGGGAGCGGGAGCGAGCAGTACTTC
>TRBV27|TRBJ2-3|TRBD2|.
CASSSTSGSTDTQYF
TGTGCCAGCAGCTCGACTAGCGGGAGCACAGATACGCAGTATTTT
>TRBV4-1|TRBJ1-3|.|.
CASSQVGQQYTIYF
TGCGCCAGCAGCCAAGTAGGACAGCAATACACCATATATTTT
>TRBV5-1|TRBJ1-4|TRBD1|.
CASSLQGLANEKLFF
TGCGCCAGCAGTCTACAGGGGTTGGCTAATGAAAAACTGTTTTTT
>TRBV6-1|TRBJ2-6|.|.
CASSEAAAGANVLTF
TGTGCCAGCAGTGAAGCAGCGGCCGGGGCCAACGTCCTGACTTTC
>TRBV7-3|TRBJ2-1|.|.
CASSPHGTQVNEQFF
TGTGCCAGCAGCCCTCACGGGACACAGGTCAATGAGCAGTTCTTC
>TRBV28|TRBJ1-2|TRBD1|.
CASSTPTGKATYEGYTF
TGTGCCAGCAGTACCCCGACAGGGAAAGCAACCTATGAGGGCTACACCTTC
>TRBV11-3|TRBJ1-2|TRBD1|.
CASSFFKWDRGSNYGYTF
TGTGCCAGCAGCTTTTTTAAATGGGACAGAGGCTCTAACTATGGCTACACCTTC
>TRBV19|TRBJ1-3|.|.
CASSIGTGTVGNTIYF
TGTGCCAGTAGTATAGGAACCGGGACTGTTGGAAACACCATATATTTT